This section outlines one T cell receptor (beta chain) sequence together with its context. The record originates from a study of blood T cell repertoires in COVID-19. The overall study: In each case, the material was cDNA or gDNA derived from T cells, B-cell-depleted T cells, or PBMCs.

CDR1 is LGHDT and CDR2 is YNNKEL in the germline V gene (reference sequence). This CDR3 region has 16 residues. V dropped 1 base and J dropped 5 bases, with 15 bases sitting between them. Using immunoSEQ multiplex PCR, the repertoire was profiled, and TCRdb retains in-frame clones only, with some absent. The sample has over 250,000 clones; over 75% are singletons. The sequenced sample consisted of peripheral blood. The receptor was derived from a human donor in a cohort sampled during active COVID-19. The chain is built from TRBV3-1 (or the pseudogene TRBV3-2) and TRBJ2-1, with D perhaps matching TRBD2 (5 bases). The CDR3 DNA sequence: TGTGCCAGCAGCCAAGTATTGAGGGTAGGAAACAATGAGCAGTTCTTC. This encodes CASSQVLRVGNNEQFF.